This TCR beta chain is from a study of glioma-infiltrating T cells after dendritic cell vaccination. Blood PBMC samples: pre-vaccination, two weeks post third vaccination, and at tumor progression. This clone occurred once. What it binds is not known. Overall study results and limits: Survival was not directly related to TCR clonality in these patients.

Germline-derived CDR1 and CDR2 are SGHDT and YYEEEE. The CDR3 length is 17 residues. V shed 4 bases and J 7 bases; nucleotides not matched to a gene: 12. Assay: immunoSEQ multiplex PCR; the TCRdb copy retains only in-frame clones and omits some. The sample holds 30,000 to 40,000 clones; just under 85% are singletons and the top ten take approximately 8.3%. This chain links TRBV5-6 with TRBJ2-2, with 11 bases fitting TRBD2. Sequenced here: blood, sampled before dendritic cell vaccination. The receptor's source is a human donor with glioblastoma. The CDR3 sequence is CASSRSRLAGYDGELFF. CDR3 bases: TGTGCCAGCAGCCGTTCGAGACTAGCGGGGTATGACGGGGAGCTGTTTTTT.